This T cell receptor beta chain was recorded in a study of spatial heterogeneity in lung cancer. Every cDNA TCR molecule received its own unique molecular identifier. TCRdb processed the 5' RACE reads anew with MiXCR; each CDR3 protein has one entry. This sample carries approximately 92,000 distinct CDR3 sequences, 10% to 15% of them seen once, and the ten largest clones take approximately 39%. The sample's time point: sample taken at primary tumor resection. Frozen PBMC, nontumor lung or tumor provided whole RNA, which was sequenced unsorted. From germline, CDR1 is MDHEN and CDR2 SYDVKM. Trimming at V came to 5 bases and at J to 3 bases, leaving 10 bases not matched to a gene. The length of the CDR3 is 15 residues. This clonotype was observed many times.

J is TRBJ2-7 and V is TRBV28; 7 nucleotides align to TRBD2. Here the sequenced sample was PBMCs, taken at surgery. The receptor was derived from a male donor with early-stage non-small cell lung cancer. The CDR3 is CASSKDLADNYEQYF. The DNA for the CDR3 is TGTGCCAGCAGTAAAGACCTAGCGGATAACTACGAGCAGTACTTC.